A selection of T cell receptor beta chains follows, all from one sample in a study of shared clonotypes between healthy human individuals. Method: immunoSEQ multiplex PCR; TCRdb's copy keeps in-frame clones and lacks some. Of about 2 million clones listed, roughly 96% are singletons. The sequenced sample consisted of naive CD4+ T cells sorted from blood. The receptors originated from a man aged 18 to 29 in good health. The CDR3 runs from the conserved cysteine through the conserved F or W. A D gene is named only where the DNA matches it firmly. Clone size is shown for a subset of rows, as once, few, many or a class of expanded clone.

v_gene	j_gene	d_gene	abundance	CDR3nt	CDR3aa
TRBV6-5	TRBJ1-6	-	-	TGTGCCAGCAGATCCGACGAGGTGTGGTCACCCCTCCACTTT	CASRSDEVWSPLHF
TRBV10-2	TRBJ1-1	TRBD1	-	TGCGCCAGCAGTGATGTGACAGGGGGTCCTGAAGCTTTCTTT	CASSDVTGGPEAFF
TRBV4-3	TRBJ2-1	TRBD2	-	TGCGCCAGCAGCAAAATCCTAGCGGCGGCCATCTACAATGAGCAGTTCTTC	CASSKILAAAIYNEQFF
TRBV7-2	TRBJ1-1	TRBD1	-	TGTGCCAGCACCGACAGGGGTACGAGTGAAGCTTTCTTT	CASTDRGTSEAFF
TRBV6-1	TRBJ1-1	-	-	TGTGCCAGCGGACATGGGGGGGTCACTGAAGCTTTCTTT	CASGHGGVTEAFF
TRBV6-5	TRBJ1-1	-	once	TGTGCCAGCAGTGCCAGGGTGGAGAACACTGAAGCTTTCTTT	CASSARVENTEAFF
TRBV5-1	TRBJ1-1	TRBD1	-	TGCGCCAGCACCGGACAGGGCTTGAACACTGAAGCTTTCTTT	CASTGQGLNTEAFF
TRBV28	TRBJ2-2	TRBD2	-	TGTGCCAGCAGTACCGGACTAGGCCCCCGGGAGCTGTTTTTT	CASSTGLGPRELFF
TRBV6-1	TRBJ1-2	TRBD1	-	TGTGCCAGCAGTAAAGACAGGGGTTGGGACTATGGCTACACCTTC	CASSKDRGWDYGYTF
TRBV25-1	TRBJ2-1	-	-	TGTGCCAGCAGTCCCCCCCTACTCAATGAGCAGTTCTTC	CASSPPLLNEQFF
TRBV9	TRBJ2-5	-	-	TGTGCCAGCAGCGTAGCAGACGGTACACATCAAGAGACCCAGTACTTC	CASSVADGTHQETQYF